The clone carrying this TCR beta chain showed up many times. Antigen specificity is unknown. This sample is part of a study of vaccination and CD4 T cells after COVID-19. Each CDR3 protein gets one entry after TCRdb re-called the PCR reads with MiXCR. The sample has some 33,000 distinct CDR3 sequences; under 45% are singletons. Stated time point: late sampling 161 to 241 days after vaccination in three convalescent patients. Germline CDR1 is SGHVS and CDR2 is FQNEAQ. The CDR3 extends over 14 amino acids. V dropped 5 bases and J dropped 7 bases, with 15 bases sitting between them. General observations from the study: Reactive clone data from convalescent patients indicated a median of roughly 86% appearing only post-vaccination.

The TCR sequence derives from a human donor who had recovered from COVID-19. This sample comprised CD4+ T cells from blood, obtained about 7 months after SARS-CoV-2 vaccination. The J gene is TRBJ1-5, the V gene TRBV7-8; the D is unclear. CDR3 DNA sequence: TGTGCCAGCAGCCCCCGGGATGGCCAGCAGCCCCAGCATTTT. This sequence encodes CASSPRDGQQPQHF.